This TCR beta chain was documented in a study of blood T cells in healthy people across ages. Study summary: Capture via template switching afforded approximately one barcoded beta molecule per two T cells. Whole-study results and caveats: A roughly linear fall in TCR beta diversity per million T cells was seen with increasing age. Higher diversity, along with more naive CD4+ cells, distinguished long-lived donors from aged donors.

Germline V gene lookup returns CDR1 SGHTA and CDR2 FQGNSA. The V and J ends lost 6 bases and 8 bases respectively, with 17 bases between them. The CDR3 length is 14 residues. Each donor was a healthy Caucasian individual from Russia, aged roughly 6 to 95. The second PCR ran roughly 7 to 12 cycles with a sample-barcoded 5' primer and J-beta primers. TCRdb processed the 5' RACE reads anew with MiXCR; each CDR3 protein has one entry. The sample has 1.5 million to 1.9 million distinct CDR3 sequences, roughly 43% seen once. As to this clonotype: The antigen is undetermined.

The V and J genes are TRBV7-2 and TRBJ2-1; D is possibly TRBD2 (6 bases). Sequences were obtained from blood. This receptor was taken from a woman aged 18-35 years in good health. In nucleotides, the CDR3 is TGTGCCAGCAGTAGTAGGGGCGCGGGATATGAGCAGTTCTTC. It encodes CASSSRGAGYEQFF. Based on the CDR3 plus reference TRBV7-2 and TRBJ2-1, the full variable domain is GAGVSQSPSNKVTEKGKDVELRCDPISGHTALYWYRQSLGQGLEFLIYFQGNSAPDKSGLPSDRFSAERTGGSVSTLTIQRTQQEDSAVYLCASSSRGAGYEQFFGPGTRLTVL.